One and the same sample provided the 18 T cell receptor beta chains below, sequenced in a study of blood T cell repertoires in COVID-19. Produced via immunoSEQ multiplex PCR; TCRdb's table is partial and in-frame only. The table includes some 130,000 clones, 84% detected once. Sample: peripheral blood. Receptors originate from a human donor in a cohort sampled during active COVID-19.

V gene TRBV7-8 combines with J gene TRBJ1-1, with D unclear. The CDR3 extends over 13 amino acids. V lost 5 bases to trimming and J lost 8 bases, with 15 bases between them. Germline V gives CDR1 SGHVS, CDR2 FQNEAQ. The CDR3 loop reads CASSVTGVAEAFF. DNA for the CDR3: TGTGCCAGCAGCGTAACCGGGGTAGCAGAAGCTTTCTTT.

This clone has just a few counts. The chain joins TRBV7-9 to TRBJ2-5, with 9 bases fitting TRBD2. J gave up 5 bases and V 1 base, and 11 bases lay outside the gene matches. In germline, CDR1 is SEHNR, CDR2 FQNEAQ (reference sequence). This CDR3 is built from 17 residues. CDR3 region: CASSLGVAGAGVETQYF. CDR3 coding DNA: TGTGCCAGCAGCTTAGGAGTAGCGGGGGCTGGGGTTGAGACCCAGTACTTC.

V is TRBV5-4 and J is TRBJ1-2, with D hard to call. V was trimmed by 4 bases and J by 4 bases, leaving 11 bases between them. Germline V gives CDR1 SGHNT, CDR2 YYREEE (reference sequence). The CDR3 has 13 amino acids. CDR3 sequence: CASSQNTGYGYTF. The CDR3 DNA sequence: TGTGCCAGCAGCCAGAACACGGGCTATGGCTACACCTTC. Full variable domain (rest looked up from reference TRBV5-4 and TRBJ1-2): ETGVTQSPTHLIKTRGQQVTLRCSSQSGHNTVSWYQQALGQGPQFIFQYYREEENGRGNFPPRFSGLQFPNYSSELNVNALELDDSALYLCASSQNTGYGYTFGSGTRLTVV.

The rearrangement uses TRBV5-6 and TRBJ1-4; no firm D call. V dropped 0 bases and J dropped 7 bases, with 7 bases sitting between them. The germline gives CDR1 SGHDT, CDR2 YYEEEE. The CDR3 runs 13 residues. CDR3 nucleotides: TGTGCCAGCAGCTTGGATCCGGGTGAAAAACTGTTTTTT. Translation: CASSLDPGEKLFF.

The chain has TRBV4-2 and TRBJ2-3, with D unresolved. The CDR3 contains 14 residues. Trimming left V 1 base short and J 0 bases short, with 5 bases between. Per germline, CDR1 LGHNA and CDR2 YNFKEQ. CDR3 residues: CASSQVESTDTQYF. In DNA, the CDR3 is TGTGCCAGCAGCCAAGTGGAGAGCACAGATACGCAGTATTTT.

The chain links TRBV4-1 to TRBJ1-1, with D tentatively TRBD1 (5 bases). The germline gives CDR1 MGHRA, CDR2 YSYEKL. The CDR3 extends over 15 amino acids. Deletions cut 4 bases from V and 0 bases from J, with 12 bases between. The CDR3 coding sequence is TGCGCCAGCAGCCCTCAGGGCCTCATGAACACTGAAGCTTTCTTT. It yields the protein CASSPQGLMNTEAFF.

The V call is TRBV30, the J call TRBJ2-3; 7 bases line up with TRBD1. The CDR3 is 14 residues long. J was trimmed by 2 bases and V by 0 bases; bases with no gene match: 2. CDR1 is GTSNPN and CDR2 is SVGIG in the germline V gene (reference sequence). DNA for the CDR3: TGTGCCTGGAGTGTAGGGGGCCTCACAGATACGCAGTATTTT. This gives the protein CAWSVGGLTDTQYF.

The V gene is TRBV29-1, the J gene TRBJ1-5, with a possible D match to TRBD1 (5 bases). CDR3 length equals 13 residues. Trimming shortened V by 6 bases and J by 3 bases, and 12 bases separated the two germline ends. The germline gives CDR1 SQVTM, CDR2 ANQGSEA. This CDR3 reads CSVGWGVNQPQHF. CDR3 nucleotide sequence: TGCAGCGTCGGTTGGGGGGTCAATCAGCCCCAGCATTTT.

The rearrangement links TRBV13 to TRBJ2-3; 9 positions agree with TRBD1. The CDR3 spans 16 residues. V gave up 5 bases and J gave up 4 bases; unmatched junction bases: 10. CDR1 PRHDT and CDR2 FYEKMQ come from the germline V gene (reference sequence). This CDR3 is CASSAEVTGGADTQYF. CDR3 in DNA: TGTGCCAGCAGCGCAGAGGTCACAGGGGGCGCAGATACGCAGTATTTT.

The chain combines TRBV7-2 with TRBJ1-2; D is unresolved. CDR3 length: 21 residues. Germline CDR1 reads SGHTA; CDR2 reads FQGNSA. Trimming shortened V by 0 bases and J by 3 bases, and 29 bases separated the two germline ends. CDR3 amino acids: CASSLAYPSRALRGYDYGYTF. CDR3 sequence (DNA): TGTGCCAGCAGCTTAGCGTACCCATCCCGGGCGCTACGAGGGTACGACTATGGCTACACCTTC.

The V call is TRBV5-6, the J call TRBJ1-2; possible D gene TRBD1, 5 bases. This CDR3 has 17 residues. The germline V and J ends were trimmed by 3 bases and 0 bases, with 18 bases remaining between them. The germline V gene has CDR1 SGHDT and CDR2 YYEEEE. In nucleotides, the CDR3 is TGTGCCAGCAGCTCACATGGGGGACTGCCAGCTAACTATGGCTACACCTTC. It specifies CASSSHGGLPANYGYTF.

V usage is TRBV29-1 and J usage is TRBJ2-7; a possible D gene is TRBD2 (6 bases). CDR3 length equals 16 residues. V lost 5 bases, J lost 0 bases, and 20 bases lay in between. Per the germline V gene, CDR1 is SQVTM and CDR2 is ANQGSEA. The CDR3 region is CSVILGGFLSSYEQYF. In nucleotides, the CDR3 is TGCAGCGTTATACTCGGGGGTTTTTTGAGCTCCTACGAGCAGTACTTC.

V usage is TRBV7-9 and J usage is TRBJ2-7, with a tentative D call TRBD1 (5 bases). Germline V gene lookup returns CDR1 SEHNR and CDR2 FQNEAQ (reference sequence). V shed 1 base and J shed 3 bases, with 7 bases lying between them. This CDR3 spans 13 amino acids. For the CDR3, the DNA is TGTGCCAGCAGCTTAGGACAGTTCTACGAGCAGTACTTC. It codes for CASSLGQFYEQYF.

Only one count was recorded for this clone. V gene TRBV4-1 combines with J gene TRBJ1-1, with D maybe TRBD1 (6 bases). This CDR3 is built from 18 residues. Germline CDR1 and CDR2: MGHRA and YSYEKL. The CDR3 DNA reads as TGCCCCCCCAGCCGACTCTTCCAGGACAGTCCTTGGGACACTGAAGCTTTCTTT. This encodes CPPSRLFQDSPWDTEAFF.

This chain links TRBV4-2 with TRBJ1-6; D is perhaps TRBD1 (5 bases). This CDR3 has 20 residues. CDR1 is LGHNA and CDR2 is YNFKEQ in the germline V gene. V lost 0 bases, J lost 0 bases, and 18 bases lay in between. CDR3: CASSQEREAGTSSYNSPLHF. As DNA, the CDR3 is TGTGCCAGCAGCCAAGAGCGGGAGGCAGGGACGAGCTCCTATAATTCACCCCTCCACTTT.

In DNA form, the CDR3 reads TGTGCCTGGAAGCAGGGGTTTGGCACTGAAGCTTTCTTT. As protein: CAWKQGFGTEAFF. The V gene is TRBV30, the J gene TRBJ1-1; a weak D match, TRBD1 (6 bases). CDR3 length: 13 amino acids. The germline V gene has CDR1 GTSNPN and CDR2 SVGIG (reference sequence). Trimming stripped 4 bases from V and 4 bases from J, with 13 bases between.

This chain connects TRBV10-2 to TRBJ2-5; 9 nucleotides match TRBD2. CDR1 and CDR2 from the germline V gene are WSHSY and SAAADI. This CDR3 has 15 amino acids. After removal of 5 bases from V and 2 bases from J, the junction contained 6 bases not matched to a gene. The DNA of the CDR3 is TGCGCCAGCAGTCTTGCGGGGGGGCATCAAGAGACCCAGTACTTC. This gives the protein CASSLAGGHQETQYF.

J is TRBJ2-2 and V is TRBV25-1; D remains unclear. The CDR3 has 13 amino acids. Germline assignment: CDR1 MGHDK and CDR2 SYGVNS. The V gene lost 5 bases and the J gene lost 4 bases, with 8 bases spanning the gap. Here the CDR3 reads CASSTFFTGELFF. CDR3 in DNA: TGTGCCAGCAGTACTTTCTTCACCGGGGAGCTGTTTTTT.